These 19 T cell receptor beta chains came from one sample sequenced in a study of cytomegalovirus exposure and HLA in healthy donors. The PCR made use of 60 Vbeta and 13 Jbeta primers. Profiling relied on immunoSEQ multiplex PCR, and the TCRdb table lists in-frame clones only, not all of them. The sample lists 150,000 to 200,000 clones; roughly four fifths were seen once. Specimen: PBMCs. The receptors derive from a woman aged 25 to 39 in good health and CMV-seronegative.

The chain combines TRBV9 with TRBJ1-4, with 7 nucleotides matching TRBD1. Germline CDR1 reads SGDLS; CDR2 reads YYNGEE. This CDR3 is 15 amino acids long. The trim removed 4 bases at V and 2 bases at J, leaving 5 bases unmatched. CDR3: CASSPRDSTNEKLFF. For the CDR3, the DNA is TGTGCCAGCAGCCCGCGGGACAGTACTAATGAAAAACTGTTTTTT.

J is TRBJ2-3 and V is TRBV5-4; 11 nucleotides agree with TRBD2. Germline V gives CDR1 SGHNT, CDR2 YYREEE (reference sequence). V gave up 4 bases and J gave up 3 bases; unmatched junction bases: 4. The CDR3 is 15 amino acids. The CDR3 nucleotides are TGTGCCAGCAGCCGGGGACTAGCGGTGACAGATACGCAGTATTTT. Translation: CASSRGLAVTDTQYF.

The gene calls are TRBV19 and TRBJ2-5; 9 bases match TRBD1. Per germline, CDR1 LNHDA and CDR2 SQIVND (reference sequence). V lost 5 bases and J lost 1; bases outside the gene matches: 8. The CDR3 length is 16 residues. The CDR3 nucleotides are TGTGCCAGTAGTCACCCCGGGACAGGGTTCCAAGAGACCCAGTACTTC. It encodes CASSHPGTGFQETQYF.

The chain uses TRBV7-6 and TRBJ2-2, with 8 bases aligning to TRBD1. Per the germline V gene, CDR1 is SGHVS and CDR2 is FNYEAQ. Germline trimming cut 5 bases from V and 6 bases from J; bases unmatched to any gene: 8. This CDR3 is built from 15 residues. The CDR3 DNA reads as TGTGCCAGCAGCCCGCCGACAGGGGCGGCCGGGGAGCTGTTTTTT. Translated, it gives CASSPPTGAAGELFF.

The CDR3 DNA is TGTGCCAGCAGCGGCCCTAGCGGCTCTGTTCGAGGCACAGATACGCAGTATTTT. Residues: CASSGPSGSVRGTDTQYF. The gene calls are TRBV7-2 and TRBJ2-3, with TRBD2 identical over 7 bases. Trimming removed 5 bases from V and 1 base from J; junction bases left unmatched: 15. Germline CDR1 and CDR2: SGHTA and FQGNSA. The CDR3 extends over 18 amino acids. Drawing the rest from reference TRBV7-2 and TRBJ2-3, the complete variable domain is GAGVSQSPSNKVTEKGKDVELRCDPISGHTALYWYRQSLGQGLEFLIYFQGNSAPDKSGLPSDRFSAERTGGSVSTLTIQRTQQEDSAVYLCASSGPSGSVRGTDTQYFGPGTRLTVL.

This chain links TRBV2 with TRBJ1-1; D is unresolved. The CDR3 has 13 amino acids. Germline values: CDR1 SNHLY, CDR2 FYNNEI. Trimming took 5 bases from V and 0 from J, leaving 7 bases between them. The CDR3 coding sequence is TGTGCCAGCAGTTGGGAGATGAACACTGAAGCTTTCTTT. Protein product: CASSWEMNTEAFF.

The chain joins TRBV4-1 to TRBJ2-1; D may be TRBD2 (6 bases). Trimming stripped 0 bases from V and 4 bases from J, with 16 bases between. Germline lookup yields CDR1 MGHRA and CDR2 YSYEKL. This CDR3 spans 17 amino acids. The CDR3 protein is CASSQEEGLGKYNEQFF. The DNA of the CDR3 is TGCGCCAGCAGCCAAGAGGAGGGCCTCGGAAAATACAATGAGCAGTTCTTC.

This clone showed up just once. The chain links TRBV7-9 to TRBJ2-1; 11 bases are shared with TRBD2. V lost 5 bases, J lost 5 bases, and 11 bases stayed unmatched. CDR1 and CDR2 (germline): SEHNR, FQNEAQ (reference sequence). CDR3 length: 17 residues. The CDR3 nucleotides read TGTGCCAGCAGCCGGGATAGCGGGAGGGCCAAGGACAATGAGCAGTTCTTC. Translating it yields CASSRDSGRAKDNEQFF.

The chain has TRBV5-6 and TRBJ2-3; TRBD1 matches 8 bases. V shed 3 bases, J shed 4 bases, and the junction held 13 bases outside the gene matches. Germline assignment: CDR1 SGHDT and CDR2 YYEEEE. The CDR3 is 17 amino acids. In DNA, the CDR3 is TGTGCCAGCAGCTCGCGGGGCGGACAGGGACCTCCAGATACGCAGTATTTT. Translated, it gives CASSSRGGQGPPDTQYF.

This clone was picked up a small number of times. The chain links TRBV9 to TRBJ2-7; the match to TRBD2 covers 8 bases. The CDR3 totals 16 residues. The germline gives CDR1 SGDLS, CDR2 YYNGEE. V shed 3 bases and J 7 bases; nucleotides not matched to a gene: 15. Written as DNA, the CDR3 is TGTGCCAGCAGCGAAGGCCTTACTAGCGTAGCGGGAGAGCAGTACTTC. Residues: CASSEGLTSVAGEQYF.

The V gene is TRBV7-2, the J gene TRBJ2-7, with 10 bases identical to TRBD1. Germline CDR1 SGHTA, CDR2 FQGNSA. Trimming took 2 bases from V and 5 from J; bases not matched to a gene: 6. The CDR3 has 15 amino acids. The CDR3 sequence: CASSLMTGGIHEQYF. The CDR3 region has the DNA TGTGCCAGCAGCTTAATGACAGGGGGCATCCACGAGCAGTACTTC.

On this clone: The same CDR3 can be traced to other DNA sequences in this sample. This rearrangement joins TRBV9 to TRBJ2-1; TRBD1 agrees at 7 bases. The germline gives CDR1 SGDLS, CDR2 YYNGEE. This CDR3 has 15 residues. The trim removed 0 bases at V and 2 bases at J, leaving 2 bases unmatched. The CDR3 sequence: CASSVGQGAYNEQFF. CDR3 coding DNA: TGTGCCAGCAGCGTAGGGCAGGGGGCCTACAATGAGCAGTTCTTC.

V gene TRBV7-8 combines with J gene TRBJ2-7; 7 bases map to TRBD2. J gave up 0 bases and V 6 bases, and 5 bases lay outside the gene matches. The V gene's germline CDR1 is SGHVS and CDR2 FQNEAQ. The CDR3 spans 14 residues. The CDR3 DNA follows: TGTGCCAGCAGTAAACTAGCGACCTCCTACGAGCAGTACTTC. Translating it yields CASSKLATSYEQYF.

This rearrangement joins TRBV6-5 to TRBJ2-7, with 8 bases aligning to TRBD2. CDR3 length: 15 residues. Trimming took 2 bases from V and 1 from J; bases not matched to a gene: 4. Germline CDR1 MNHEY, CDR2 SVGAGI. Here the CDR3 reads CASSYAGGGSYEQYF. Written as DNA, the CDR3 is TGTGCCAGCAGTTACGCTGGCGGGGGGTCCTACGAGCAGTACTTC.

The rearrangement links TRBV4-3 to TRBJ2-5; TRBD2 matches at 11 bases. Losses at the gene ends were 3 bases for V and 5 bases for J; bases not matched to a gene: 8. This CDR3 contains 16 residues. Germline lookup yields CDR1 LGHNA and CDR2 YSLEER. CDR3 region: CASSQSTTSGEETQYF. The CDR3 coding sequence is TGCGCCAGCAGCCAGAGTACGACTAGCGGGGAGGAGACCCAGTACTTC.

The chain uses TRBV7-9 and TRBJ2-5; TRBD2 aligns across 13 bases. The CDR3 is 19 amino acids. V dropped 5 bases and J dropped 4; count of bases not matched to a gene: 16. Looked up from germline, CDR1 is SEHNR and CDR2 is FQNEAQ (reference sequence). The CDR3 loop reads CASSRRKGTSGEEGETQYF. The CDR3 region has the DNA TGTGCCAGCAGCCGCCGAAAAGGGACTAGCGGGGAGGAAGGAGAGACCCAGTACTTC.

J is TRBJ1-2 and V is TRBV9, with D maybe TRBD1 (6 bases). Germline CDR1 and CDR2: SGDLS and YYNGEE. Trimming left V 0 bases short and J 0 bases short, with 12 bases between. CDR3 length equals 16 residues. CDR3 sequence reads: CASSVAGATANYGYTF. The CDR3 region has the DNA TGTGCCAGCAGCGTAGCAGGGGCGACAGCTAACTATGGCTACACCTTC. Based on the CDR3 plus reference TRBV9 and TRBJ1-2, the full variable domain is DSGVTQTPKHLITATGQRVTLRCSPRSGDLSVYWYQQSLDQGLQFLIQYYNGEERAKGNILERFSAQQFPDLHSELNLSSLELGDSALYFCASSVAGATANYGYTFGSGTRLTVV.

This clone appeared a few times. CDR3 protein: CASSWRLGGGNEQFF. The CDR3 nucleotides read TGTGCCAGCAGTTGGCGACTCGGGGGGGGCAATGAGCAGTTCTTC. The V gene is TRBV28, the J gene TRBJ2-1, with TRBD2 identical over 8 bases. CDR1 and CDR2 from the germline V gene are MDHEN and SYDVKM. V lost 4 bases, J lost 6 bases, and 8 bases stayed unmatched. CDR3 size: 15 residues. Supplemented by reference TRBV28 and TRBJ2-1, the full variable domain reads DVKVTQSSRYLVKRTGEKVFLECVQDMDHENMFWYRQDPGLGLRLIYFSYDVKMKEKGDIPEGYSVSREKKERFSLILESASTNQTSMYLCASSWRLGGGNEQFFGPGTRLTVL.

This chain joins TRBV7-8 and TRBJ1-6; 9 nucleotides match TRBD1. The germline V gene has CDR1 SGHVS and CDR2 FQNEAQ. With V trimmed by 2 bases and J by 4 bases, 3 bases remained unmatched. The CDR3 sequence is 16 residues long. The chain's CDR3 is CASSLRGTGYNSPLHF. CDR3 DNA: TGTGCCAGCAGCTTAAGAGGGACAGGGTATAATTCACCCCTCCACTTT.